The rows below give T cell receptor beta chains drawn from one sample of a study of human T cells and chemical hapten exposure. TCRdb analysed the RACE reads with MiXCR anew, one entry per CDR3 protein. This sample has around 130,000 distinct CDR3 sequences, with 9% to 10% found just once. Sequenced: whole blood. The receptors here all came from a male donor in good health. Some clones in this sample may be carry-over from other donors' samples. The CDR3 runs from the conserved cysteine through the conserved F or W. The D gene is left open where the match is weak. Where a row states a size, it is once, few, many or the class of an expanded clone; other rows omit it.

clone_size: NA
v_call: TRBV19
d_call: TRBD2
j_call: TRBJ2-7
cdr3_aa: CASSLGLAGVIGEQYF
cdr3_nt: TGTGCCAGTAGTCTCGGACTAGCGGGAGTGATCGGCGAGCAGTACTTC

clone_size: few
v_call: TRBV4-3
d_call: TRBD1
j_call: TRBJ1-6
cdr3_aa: CASSHQGTGPGSPLHF
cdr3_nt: TGCGCCAGCAGCCACCAGGGGACAGGGCCGGGGTCACCCCTCCACTTT

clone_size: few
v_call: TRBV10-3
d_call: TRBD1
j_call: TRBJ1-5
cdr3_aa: CAISEPGQGGQPQHF
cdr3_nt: TGTGCCATCAGTGAGCCCGGACAGGGAGGCCAGCCCCAGCATTTT

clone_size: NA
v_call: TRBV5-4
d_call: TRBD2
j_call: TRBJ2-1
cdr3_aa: CASSLDVTSGSSYNEQFF
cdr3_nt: TGTGCCAGCAGCTTGGATGTGACTAGCGGGAGCTCCTACAATGAGCAGTTCTTC

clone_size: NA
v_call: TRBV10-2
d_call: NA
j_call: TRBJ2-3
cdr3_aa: CASNGEGVSTDTQYF
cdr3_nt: TGCGCCAGCAACGGGGAAGGGGTTAGCACAGATACGCAGTATTTT

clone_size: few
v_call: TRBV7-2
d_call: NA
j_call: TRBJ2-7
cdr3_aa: CASSLVGSGYEQYF
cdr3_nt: TGTGCCAGCAGCTTAGTTGGCAGCGGCTACGAGCAGTACTTC

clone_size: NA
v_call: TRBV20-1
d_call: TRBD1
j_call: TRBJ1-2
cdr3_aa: CSAYTLLSRTGGNGYTF
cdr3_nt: TGCAGTGCTTATACACTACTATCCCGAACAGGGGGGAATGGCTACACCTTC

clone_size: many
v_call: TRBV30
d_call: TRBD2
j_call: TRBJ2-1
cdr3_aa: CAWSRIAGEGIDEQFF
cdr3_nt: TGTGCCTGGAGTCGCATAGCGGGAGAGGGGATCGATGAGCAGTTCTTC

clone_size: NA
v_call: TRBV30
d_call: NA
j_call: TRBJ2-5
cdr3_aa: CAWITDGETQYF
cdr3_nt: TGTGCCTGGATAACCGACGGAGAGACCCAGTACTTC

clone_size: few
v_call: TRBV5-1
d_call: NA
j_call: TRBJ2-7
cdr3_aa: CASSPDMSEQYF
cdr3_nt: TGCGCCAGCAGCCCCGACATGTCAGAGCAGTACTTC

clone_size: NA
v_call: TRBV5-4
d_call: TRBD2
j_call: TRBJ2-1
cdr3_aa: CASSLGGRVSGNEQFF
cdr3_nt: TGTGCCAGCAGCTTGGGGGGGAGGGTATCGGGCAATGAGCAGTTCTTC

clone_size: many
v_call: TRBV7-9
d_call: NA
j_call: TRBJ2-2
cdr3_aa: CASPDRNNTGELFF
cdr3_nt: TGTGCCAGCCCGGACAGAAACAACACCGGGGAGCTGTTTTTT

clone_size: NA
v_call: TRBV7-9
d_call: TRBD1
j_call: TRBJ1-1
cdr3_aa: CASSLAGQHTEAFF
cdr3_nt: TGTGCCAGCAGCTTAGCGGGACAGCACACTGAAGCTTTCTTT

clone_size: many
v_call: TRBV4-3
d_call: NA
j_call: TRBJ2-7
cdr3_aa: CASSQGPGSYEQYF
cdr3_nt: TGCGCCAGCAGCCAAGGTCCCGGTTCCTACGAGCAGTACTTC

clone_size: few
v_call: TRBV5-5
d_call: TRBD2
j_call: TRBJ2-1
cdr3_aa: CASTSGGYNEQFF
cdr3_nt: TGTGCCAGCACCTCGGGGGGTTACAATGAGCAGTTCTTC

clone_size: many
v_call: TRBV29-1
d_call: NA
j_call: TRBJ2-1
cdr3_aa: CSVEARSYNEQFF
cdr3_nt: TGCAGCGTTGAAGCCAGGTCCTACAATGAGCAGTTCTTC

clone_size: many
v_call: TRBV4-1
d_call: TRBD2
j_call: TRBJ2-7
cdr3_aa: CASSQLAGTSYEQYF
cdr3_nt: TGCGCCAGCAGCCAACTAGCGGGGACCTCCTACGAGCAGTACTTC

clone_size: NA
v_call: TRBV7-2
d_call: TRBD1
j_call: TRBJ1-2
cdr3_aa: CASSLVGRGDYGYTF
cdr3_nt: TGTGCCAGCAGCTTAGTGGGCAGGGGGGACTATGGCTACACCTTC

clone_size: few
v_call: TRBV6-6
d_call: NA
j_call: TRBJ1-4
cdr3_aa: CASNELWIEKLFF
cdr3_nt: TGTGCCAGCAACGAATTGTGGATTGAAAAACTGTTTTTT

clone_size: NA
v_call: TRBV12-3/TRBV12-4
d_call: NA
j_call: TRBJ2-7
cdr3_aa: CASRDGRTWGEQYF
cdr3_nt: TGTGCCAGCAGGGACGGACGGACCTGGGGTGAGCAGTACTTC

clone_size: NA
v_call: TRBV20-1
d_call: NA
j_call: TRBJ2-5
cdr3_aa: CSASRSQETQYF
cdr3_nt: TGCAGTGCTAGCAGATCACAAGAGACCCAGTACTTC

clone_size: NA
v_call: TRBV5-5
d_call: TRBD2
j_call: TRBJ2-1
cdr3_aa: CASRMNLAGAYNEQFF
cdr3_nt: TGTGCCAGCAGGATGAACTTAGCGGGAGCCTACAATGAGCAGTTCTTC

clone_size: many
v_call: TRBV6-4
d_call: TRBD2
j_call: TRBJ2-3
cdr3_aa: CASSVLAGSTDTQYF
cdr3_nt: TGTGCCAGCAGTGTACTAGCGGGGAGCACAGATACGCAGTATTTT

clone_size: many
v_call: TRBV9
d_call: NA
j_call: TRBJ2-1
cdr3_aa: CASSVAGSYNEQFF
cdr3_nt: TGTGCCAGCAGCGTTGCCGGGTCCTACAATGAGCAGTTCTTC

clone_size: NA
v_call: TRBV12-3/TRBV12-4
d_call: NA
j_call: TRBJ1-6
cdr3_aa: CASSFGGINSPLHF
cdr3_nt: TGTGCCAGCAGTTTTGGAGGGATCAATTCACCCCTCCACTTT

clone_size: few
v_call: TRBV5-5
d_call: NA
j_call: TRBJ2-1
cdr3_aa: CASSLWLPITYEQFF
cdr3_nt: TGTGCCAGCAGCTTATGGCTTCCTATTACTTATGAGCAGTTCTTC

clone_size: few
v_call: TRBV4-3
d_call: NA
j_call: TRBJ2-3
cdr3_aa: CASSQDHLADTQYF
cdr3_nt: TGCGCCAGCAGCCAAGACCATCTAGCGGATACGCAGTATTTT

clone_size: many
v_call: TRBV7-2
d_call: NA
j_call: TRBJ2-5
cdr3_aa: CASSLALGRTQETQYF
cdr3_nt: TGTGCCAGCAGCTTAGCGCTCGGGCGGACCCAAGAGACCCAGTACTTC

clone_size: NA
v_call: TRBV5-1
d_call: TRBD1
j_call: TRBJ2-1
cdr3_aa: CASSYPGTGRGMDNEQFF
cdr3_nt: TGCGCCAGCAGCTATCCCGGGACAGGGCGTGGGATGGACAATGAGCAGTTCTTC

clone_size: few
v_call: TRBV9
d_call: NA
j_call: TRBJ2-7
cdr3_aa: CASSVGGQAYEQYF
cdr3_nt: TGTGCCAGCAGCGTAGGTGGACAAGCCTACGAGCAGTACTTC

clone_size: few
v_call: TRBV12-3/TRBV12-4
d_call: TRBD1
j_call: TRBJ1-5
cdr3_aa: CASSPQGGGWGQPQHF
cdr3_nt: TGTGCCAGCAGTCCCCAGGGGGGGGGCTGGGGTCAGCCCCAGCATTTT

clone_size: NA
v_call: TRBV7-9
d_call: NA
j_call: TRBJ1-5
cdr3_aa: CASSLGGDNQPQHF
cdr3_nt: TGTGCCAGCAGCTTAGGAGGAGACAATCAGCCCCAGCATTTT

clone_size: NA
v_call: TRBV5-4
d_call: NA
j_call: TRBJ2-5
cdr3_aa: CASSSRTSLQETQYF
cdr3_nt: TGTGCCAGCAGCTCCCGGACTTCGCTACAAGAGACCCAGTACTTC

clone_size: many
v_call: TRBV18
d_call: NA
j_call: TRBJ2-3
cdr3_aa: CASSPLGSGDTQYF
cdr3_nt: TGTGCCAGCTCACCGTTAGGATCCGGGGATACGCAGTATTTT

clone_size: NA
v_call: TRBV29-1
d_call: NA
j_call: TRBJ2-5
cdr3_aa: CSVVEGKTQYF
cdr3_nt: TGCAGCGTTGTCGAGGGAAAGACCCAGTACTTC

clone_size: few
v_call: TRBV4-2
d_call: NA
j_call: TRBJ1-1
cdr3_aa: CASSPATLDTEAFF
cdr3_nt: TGTGCCAGCAGCCCCGCGACCCTGGACACTGAAGCTTTCTTT

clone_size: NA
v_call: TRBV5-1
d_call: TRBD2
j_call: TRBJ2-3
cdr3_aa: CASSAQAGALTDTQYF
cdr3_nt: TGCGCCAGCAGCGCCCAAGCGGGGGCCCTCACAGATACGCAGTATTTT

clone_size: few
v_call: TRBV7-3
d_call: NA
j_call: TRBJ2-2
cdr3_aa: CASSLAGNTGELFF
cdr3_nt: TGTGCCAGCAGCTTAGCGGGGAACACCGGGGAGCTGTTTTTT

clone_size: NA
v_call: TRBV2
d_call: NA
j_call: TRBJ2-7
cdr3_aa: CASSSEAGASYEQYF
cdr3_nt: TGTGCCAGCAGCTCGGAGGCGGGGGCGTCCTACGAGCAGTACTTC

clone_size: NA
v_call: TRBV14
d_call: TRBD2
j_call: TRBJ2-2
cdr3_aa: CASSPHGGANTGELFF
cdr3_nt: TGTGCCAGCAGCCCCCACGGGGGGGCGAACACCGGGGAGCTGTTTTTT

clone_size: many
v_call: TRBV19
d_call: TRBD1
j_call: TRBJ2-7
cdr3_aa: CASTLGTGTYEQYF
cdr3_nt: TGTGCCAGCACTCTCGGGACAGGAACTTACGAGCAGTACTTC

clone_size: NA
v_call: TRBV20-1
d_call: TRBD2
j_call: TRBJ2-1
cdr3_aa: CSAREGVNNEQFF
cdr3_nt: TGCAGTGCCCGGGAGGGGGTGAACAATGAGCAGTTCTTC

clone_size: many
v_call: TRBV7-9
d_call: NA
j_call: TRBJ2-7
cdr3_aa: CASSLVSLATYEQYF
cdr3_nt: TGTGCCAGCAGCTTAGTGTCCCTAGCTACCTACGAGCAGTACTTC

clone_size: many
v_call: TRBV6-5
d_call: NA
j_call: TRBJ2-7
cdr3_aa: CASSYEDGTYEQYF
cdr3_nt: TGTGCCAGCAGTTATGAGGACGGAACCTACGAGCAGTACTTC